A single sample is the source of the 9 T cell receptor beta chains below, sequenced in a study of blood T cell repertoires in COVID-19. Clones were sequenced by immunoSEQ multiplex PCR, and TCRdb holds only the in-frame ones, with some missing. The sample includes fewer than 350,000 clones, approximately 91% of them seen just once. The sequencing input was PBMCs or T cells enriched from blood (not recorded which). The receptors originated from a woman between 40 and 55 years old who had recovered from COVID-19.

The V gene is TRBV13, the J gene TRBJ2-1, with 11 positions matching TRBD1. From germline, CDR1 is PRHDT and CDR2 FYEKMQ (reference sequence). J lost 6 bases, V lost 5 bases, and 6 bases had no gene match. This CDR3 has 15 amino acids. This chain's CDR3 is CASSPGTGGINEQFF. The CDR3 coding sequence is TGTGCCAGCAGCCCCGGGACAGGGGGAATCAATGAGCAGTTCTTC.

V and J are TRBV11-2 and TRBJ2-7, with a possible D match to TRBD2 (6 bases). CDR1 and CDR2 (germline): SGHAT, FQNNGV. The ends were cut back, 1 base at V and 3 bases at J, with 10 bases in the middle. CDR3 length: 14 residues. CDR3 region: CASSLGREFYEQYF. The DNA for the CDR3 is TGTGCCAGCAGCTTAGGTCGGGAGTTCTACGAGCAGTACTTC.

The rearrangement uses TRBV6-4 and TRBJ2-1, with TRBD1 identical over 7 bases. Germline trimming cut 5 bases from V and 4 bases from J; bases unmatched to any gene: 2. Per the germline V gene, CDR1 is MRHNA and CDR2 is SNTAGT. The CDR3 loop spans 13 amino acids. Here the CDR3 reads CASSPGQYNEQFF. CDR3 nucleotides: TGTGCCAGCAGTCCGGGACAGTACAATGAGCAGTTCTTC.

The V and J genes are TRBV9 and TRBJ2-1, with 8 bases that match TRBD1. After removal of 3 bases from V and 8 bases from J, the junction contained 10 bases not matched to a gene. CDR1 is SGDLS and CDR2 is YYNGEE in the germline V gene. The CDR3 is 15 amino acids. DNA for the CDR3: TGTGCCAGCAGCGACCGATCAGGGGGCATCGATGAGCAGTTCTTC. Protein product: CASSDRSGGIDEQFF. Looking up the rest from reference TRBV9 and TRBJ2-1 gives the full variable domain: DSGVTQTPKHLITATGQRVTLRCSPRSGDLSVYWYQQSLDQGLQFLIQYYNGEERAKGNILERFSAQQFPDLHSELNLSSLELGDSALYFCASSDRSGGIDEQFFGPGTRLTVL.

The chain is built from TRBV7-9 and TRBJ2-2; the match to TRBD2 covers 7 bases. The CDR3 sequence is 15 residues long. Trimming removed 2 bases from V and 1 base from J; junction bases left unmatched: 1. Germline V gives CDR1 SEHNR, CDR2 FQNEAQ (reference sequence). The CDR3 loop reads CASSLIAGNTGELFF. Here the CDR3 DNA reads TGTGCCAGCAGCTTAATAGCGGGGAACACCGGGGAGCTGTTTTTT. The complete variable domain, with remaining parts taken from reference TRBV7-9 and TRBJ2-2, reads DTGVSQNPRHKITKRGQNVTFRCDPISEHNRLYWYRQTLGQGPEFLTYFQNEAQLEKSRLLSDRFSAERPKGSFSTLEIQRTEQGDSAMYLCASSLIAGNTGELFFGEGSRLTVL.

The chain is built from TRBV28 and TRBJ2-7, with 7 bases lining up with TRBD2. The CDR3 has 16 residues. V trimming: 6 bases; J trimming: 1 base; junction bases outside the gene matches: 12. In germline, CDR1 is MDHEN, CDR2 SYDVKM. The CDR3 sequence: CASSLWGGTGSYEQYF. CDR3 nucleotides: TGTGCCAGCAGCCTCTGGGGGGGAACAGGATCCTACGAGCAGTACTTC.

The chain has TRBV27 and TRBJ2-7, with D possibly being TRBD2 (5 bases). The CDR3 loop spans 13 amino acids. Trimming shortened V by 2 bases and J by 5 bases, and 10 bases separated the two germline ends. Per the germline V gene, CDR1 is MNHEY and CDR2 is SMNVEV (reference sequence). CDR3 sequence (DNA): TGTGCCAGCAGTTTAAATCCCGGGAACGAGCAGTACTTC. Translated: CASSLNPGNEQYF.

The chain employs TRBV5-6 and TRBJ2-6; 7 bases are shared with TRBD1. From germline, CDR1 is SGHDT and CDR2 YYEEEE. The CDR3 is made up of 15 amino acids. The V and J ends lost 1 base and 4 bases, in that order; junction bases with no gene match: 2. CDR3 in amino acids: CASSLRGPGANVLTF. The CDR3 coding sequence is TGTGCCAGCAGCTTGAGGGGGCCAGGGGCCAACGTCCTGACTTTC.

This clone was observed a few times. This chain links TRBV19 with TRBJ1-5, with TRBD1 as a possible D gene (6 bases). The germline V gene encodes CDR1 LNHDA and CDR2 SQIVND (reference sequence). The V and J ends lost 5 bases and 1 base respectively, with 15 bases between them. The CDR3 loop spans 16 amino acids. CDR3: CASSRTAGYSNQPQHF. The CDR3 nucleotides read TGTGCCAGTAGTCGGACAGCCGGTTACAGCAATCAGCCCCAGCATTTT.